Below, 27 T cell receptor beta chains from the same sample are listed, as sequenced in a study of blood T cell repertoires in COVID-19. Only in-frame clones appear in the TCRdb table, and some are missing; sequencing was by immunoSEQ multiplex PCR. The sample shows about 270,000 clones, 85% of them seen only once. Sequencing input: peripheral blood. Receptor source: a human donor in a cohort sampled during active COVID-19.

J is TRBJ2-1 and V is TRBV19; the match to TRBD2 covers 9 bases. Germline CDR1 and CDR2: LNHDA and SQIVND (reference sequence). The V segment lost 8 bases and the J segment 7 bases; nucleotides outside the gene matches: 9. This CDR3 spans 14 amino acids. The CDR3 coding sequence is TGTGCCAGTGGGGTGGCGGGAGGGCCGAATGAGCAGTTCTTC. It specifies CASGVAGGPNEQFF.

The chain employs TRBV18 and TRBJ2-7; D is unresolved. CDR3 length: 12 amino acids. Trimming removed 4 bases at V and 1 base at J, with 5 bases between. CDR1 is KGHSH, CDR2 LQKENI, per germline. The CDR3 is CASSLQSYEQYF. Written as DNA, the CDR3 is TGTGCCAGCTCACTGCAGTCCTACGAGCAGTACTTC. Using reference TRBV18 and TRBJ2-7 for the parts outside the CDR3, the full variable domain is NAGVMQNPRHLVRRRGQEARLRCSPMKGHSHVYWYRQLPEEGLKFMVYLQKENIIDESGMPKERFSAEFPKEGPSILRIQQVVRGDSAAYFCASSLQSYEQYFGPGTRLTVT.

The chain recombines TRBV5-1 with TRBJ2-1, with 8 bases lining up with TRBD2. The CDR3 has 15 residues. Germline V gives CDR1 SGHRS, CDR2 YFSETQ. The V gene end was trimmed by 2 bases and the J gene end by 5 bases; junction bases not matched to a gene: 6. The CDR3 loop is CASSFRTSGNNEQFF. The CDR3 coding sequence is TGCGCCAGCAGCTTCCGTACTAGCGGAAACAATGAGCAGTTCTTC.

CDR3: CASSFGGSSNTGELFF. CDR3 DNA sequence: TGTGCCAGCAGCTTCGGGGGAAGCTCGAACACCGGGGAGCTGTTTTTT. The V call is TRBV3-1 (or the pseudogene TRBV3-2), the J call TRBJ2-2, with D possibly TRBD2 on 6 matching bases. This CDR3 has 16 amino acids. Trimming took 5 bases from V and 0 from J, leaving 13 bases between them. Germline V gene data show CDR1 as LGHDT and CDR2 as YNNKEL (reference sequence).

The chain has TRBV6-5 and TRBJ2-1, with 9 bases fitting TRBD1. Unmatched junction bases numbered 11, after V lost 2 bases and J lost 9 bases. CDR3 length equals 16 residues. Germline CDR1 reads MNHEY; CDR2 reads SVGAGI. The CDR3 spells CASSYQTGGRRGEQFF. As DNA, the CDR3 is TGTGCCAGCAGTTACCAGACAGGGGGGCGTAGGGGTGAGCAGTTCTTC.

The chain has TRBV9 and TRBJ1-4; 7 bases fit TRBD1. Germline lookup yields CDR1 SGDLS and CDR2 YYNGEE. The ends lost 4 bases at V and 4 bases at J; junction bases unmatched: 4. The CDR3 has 14 residues. The CDR3 nucleotides read TGTGCCAGCAGCCCACGACAGGGTAATGAAAAACTGTTTTTT. It codes for CASSPRQGNEKLFF.

V usage is TRBV5-4 and J usage is TRBJ1-1; TRBD1 matches 8 bases. V lost 4 bases, J lost 0 bases, and 5 bases stayed unmatched. This CDR3 is 15 amino acids long. From germline, CDR1 is SGHNT and CDR2 YYREEE (reference sequence). The CDR3 protein is CASSPRQGMNTEAFF. The CDR3 nucleotides are TGTGCCAGCAGCCCCAGACAGGGGATGAACACTGAAGCTTTCTTT.

The chain links TRBV28 to TRBJ1-5; the match to TRBD1 covers 8 bases. The junction had 2 bases not matched to a gene; V was cut back by 8 bases and J by 5 bases. CDR3 length equals 12 residues. CDR1 and CDR2 (germline): MDHEN, SYDVKM. The CDR3 reads CASGDRHQPQHF. CDR3 DNA: TGTGCCAGCGGGGACAGGCATCAGCCCCAGCATTTT.

The chain recombines TRBV12-3 or TRBV12-4 with TRBJ2-1; D is perhaps TRBD1 (5 bases). V lost 0 bases and J lost 8, with 8 bases in between. CDR3 length equals 13 residues. The CDR3 loop is CASSLAGADEQFF. CDR3 bases: TGTGCCAGCAGTTTAGCAGGGGCCGATGAGCAGTTCTTC.

As for this clone: The sample has other DNA sequences that encode this CDR3 too. V is TRBV9 and J is TRBJ2-3, with D tentatively TRBD1 (6 bases). Germline V CDR1 and CDR2: SGDLS, YYNGEE. The CDR3 runs 14 residues. V lost 3 bases, J lost 1 base, and 9 bases lay in between. DNA for the CDR3: TGTGCCAGCAGCGCCCGACAGGGCACAGATACGCAGTATTTT. Encoded protein: CASSARQGTDTQYF.

The CDR3 is CASSLKGLAGNTQYF. The CDR3 DNA reads TGTGCCAGCAGCCTAAAGGGACTAGCGGGAAATACGCAGTATTTT. The chain carries TRBV3-1 (or the pseudogene TRBV3-2) and TRBJ2-3; TRBD2 matches 13 bases. Trimming cost V 4 bases and J 7 bases; bases outside gene matches: 5. This CDR3 is 15 amino acids long. Germline V gene lookup returns CDR1 LGHDT and CDR2 YNNKEL (reference sequence).

The gene calls are TRBV30 and TRBJ1-1; D gene unclear. The germline V gene encodes CDR1 GTSNPN and CDR2 SVGIG (reference sequence). With 3 bases removed from V and 5 bases from J, the gap between germline ends came to 13 bases. The CDR3 runs 13 residues. Here the CDR3 DNA reads TGTGCCTGGAGCCAAACCGAGTGGACTGAAGCTTTCTTT. Encoded protein: CAWSQTEWTEAFF.

This clone was seen a single time. The V and J genes are TRBV7-9 and TRBJ1-1, with TRBD1 matching over 7 bases. Germline V gives CDR1 SEHNR, CDR2 FQNEAQ (reference sequence). V trimming: 6 bases; J trimming: 2 bases; junction bases outside the gene matches: 15. The CDR3 sequence is 17 residues long. The CDR3 DNA is TGTGCCAGCAGTCCCTTCGAGGGGGCCTTTGGAAACACTGAAGCTTTCTTT. As protein: CASSPFEGAFGNTEAFF.

The chain links TRBV7-2 to TRBJ1-4, with a tentative D call TRBD1 (5 bases). The CDR3 sequence is 17 residues long. Germline V gene lookup returns CDR1 SGHTA and CDR2 FQGNSA. V was trimmed by 3 bases and J by 3 bases, leaving 17 bases between them. As DNA, the CDR3 is TGTGCCAGCAGCTTCGGGGGTGGGGGTCGGGCTAATGAAAAACTGTTTTTT. It encodes CASSFGGGGRANEKLFF.

This sequence joins TRBV24-1 and TRBJ2-4, with 9 bases fitting TRBD1. From germline, CDR1 is KGHDR and CDR2 SFDVKD. The CDR3 runs 13 residues. V shed 10 bases and J 5 bases; nucleotides not matched to a gene: 5. CDR3 DNA: TGTGCCACACAGGGGGCGAAGGAAAACATTCAGTACTTC. Encoded protein: CATQGAKENIQYF.

The chain combines TRBV5-4 with TRBJ2-3, with D maybe TRBD2 (7 bases). This CDR3 is 15 amino acids long. Germline V CDR1 and CDR2: SGHNT, YYREEE (reference sequence). The germline V and J ends were trimmed by 2 bases and 0 bases, with 10 bases remaining between them. This CDR3 reads CASSFSGGSTDTQYF. The CDR3 bases are TGTGCCAGCAGCTTTTCGGGGGGCAGCACAGATACGCAGTATTTT. The variable domain in full, completed from reference TRBV5-4 and TRBJ2-3, reads ETGVTQSPTHLIKTRGQQVTLRCSSQSGHNTVSWYQQALGQGPQFIFQYYREEENGRGNFPPRFSGLQFPNYSSELNVNALELDDSALYLCASSFSGGSTDTQYFGPGTRLTVL.

This chain connects TRBV5-1 to TRBJ2-3, with 10 positions matching TRBD2. V gave up 0 bases and J gave up 2 bases; unmatched junction bases: 6. In germline, CDR1 is SGHRS, CDR2 YFSETQ. The CDR3 loop spans 17 amino acids. In nucleotides, the CDR3 is TGCGCCAGCAGCTTGGGTCTAGCGGGAGAGCCCACAGATACGCAGTATTTT. This codes for CASSLGLAGEPTDTQYF.

The rearrangement links TRBV2 to TRBJ2-5, with D unresolved. The germline gives CDR1 SNHLY, CDR2 FYNNEI. The CDR3 sequence is 14 residues long. The V end was cut by 9 bases, the J end by 5 bases, with 19 bases between. The CDR3 sequence: CASKPSATRETQYF. DNA for the CDR3: TGTGCCAGTAAGCCTTCCGCAACCCGGGAGACCCAGTACTTC. Drawing the rest from reference TRBV2 and TRBJ2-5, the complete variable domain is EPEVTQTPSHQVTQMGQEVILRCVPISNHLYFYWYRQILGQKVEFLVSFYNNEISEKSEIFDDQFSVERPDGSNFTLKIRSTKLEDSAMYFCASKPSATRETQYFGPGTRLLVL.

The V gene is TRBV12-3 or TRBV12-4, the J gene TRBJ1-2; weak D call: TRBD1 (6 bases). The CDR3 is 12 amino acids. Deletions cut 5 bases from V and 8 bases from J, with 12 bases between. CDR3 loop: CASSAGQGGYTF. Written as DNA, the CDR3 is TGTGCCAGCAGTGCGGGCCAGGGGGGCTACACCTTC.

The chain combines TRBV5-1 with TRBJ2-3; TRBD1 is a possible D gene (5 bases). The CDR3 is 14 residues long. V gave up 0 bases and J gave up 6 bases, with 11 bases separating them. CDR1 and CDR2 from the germline V gene are SGHRS and YFSETQ. The CDR3 DNA follows: TGCGCCAGCAGCTTGGCTCAGGGATACGATACGCAGTATTTT. It codes for CASSLAQGYDTQYF.

The chain has TRBV10-1 and TRBJ2-1, with 13 bases fitting TRBD2. The CDR3 is made up of 16 amino acids. Germline CDR1 reads WNHNN; CDR2 reads SYGVQD (reference sequence). The V and J ends lost 0 bases and 7 bases, in that order; junction bases with no gene match: 3. In DNA, the CDR3 is TGCGCCAGCAGTGAGTCTGTGACTAGCGGGAGGAATGAGCAGTTCTTC. Its protein product is CASSESVTSGRNEQFF.

This chain connects TRBV18 to TRBJ2-3; D may be TRBD2 (6 bases). CDR3 size: 18 residues. V shed 2 bases and J shed 7 bases, with 25 bases lying between them. The germline CDR1 and CDR2 sequences are KGHSH and LQKENI. The CDR3, as DNA: TGTGCCAGCTCACCAACGTACACAACCGCGGGATCCATTCATACGCAGTATTTT. It specifies CASSPTYTTAGSIHTQYF.

This chain joins TRBV28 and TRBJ1-1, with 11 bases fitting TRBD1. The CDR3 spans 14 residues. Germline-derived CDR1 and CDR2 are MDHEN and SYDVKM. V was clipped by 5 bases and J by 5 bases; unmatched bases: 4. Here the CDR3 reads CASSPGQGATEAFF. CDR3 coding DNA: TGTGCCAGCAGTCCAGGACAGGGGGCGACTGAAGCTTTCTTT.

The V call is TRBV5-6, the J call TRBJ1-4, with D maybe TRBD1 (5 bases). CDR1 and CDR2 (germline): SGHDT, YYEEEE. Trimming removed 2 bases from V and 0 bases from J, with 14 bases in between. CDR3 length: 17 residues. The CDR3 nucleotides are TGTGCCAGCAGCTTATTCGGGCAGGGAACAACTAATGAAAAACTGTTTTTT. Amino acids: CASSLFGQGTTNEKLFF.

For the CDR3, the DNA is TGCGCCAGCAGCTCGGCCTACTCGGGGGACGTAATGCGGGAGCAGTACTTC. As protein: CASSSAYSGDVMREQYF. The chain is built from TRBV5-1 and TRBJ2-7; D is possibly TRBD2 (6 bases). Germline lookup yields CDR1 SGHRS and CDR2 YFSETQ. The CDR3 consists of 17 residues. Deletions cut 3 bases from V and 7 bases from J, with 26 bases between.

V is TRBV6-6 and J is TRBJ2-2; D gene unclear. The length of the CDR3 is 14 residues. Germline values: CDR1 MNHNY, CDR2 SVGAGI (reference sequence). The V end lost 4 bases, the J end lost 0 bases, and 6 bases lay between the germline ends. The CDR3 nucleotides read TGTGCCAGCAGTTTCACAGCGAACACCGGGGAGCTGTTTTTT. This gives the protein CASSFTANTGELFF.

The chain has TRBV25-1 and TRBJ1-1; D remains unclear. The ends were cut back, 5 bases at V and 6 bases at J, with 10 bases in the middle. Per germline, CDR1 MGHDK and CDR2 SYGVNS. The CDR3 length is 12 residues. The CDR3 spells CASSHARSEAFF. CDR3 bases: TGTGCCAGCAGTCACGCCCGGTCTGAAGCTTTCTTT.